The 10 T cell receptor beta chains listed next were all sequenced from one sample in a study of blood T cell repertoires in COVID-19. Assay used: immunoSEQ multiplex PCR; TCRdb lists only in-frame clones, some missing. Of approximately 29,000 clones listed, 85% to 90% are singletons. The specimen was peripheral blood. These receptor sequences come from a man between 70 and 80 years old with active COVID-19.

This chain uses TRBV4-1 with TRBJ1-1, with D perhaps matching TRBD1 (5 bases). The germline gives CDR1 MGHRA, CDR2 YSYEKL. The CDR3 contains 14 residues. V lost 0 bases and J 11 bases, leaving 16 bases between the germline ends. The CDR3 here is CASSQEKAGPLAFF. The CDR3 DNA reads TGCGCCAGCAGCCAAGAAAAGGCAGGGCCTTTGGCTTTCTTT.

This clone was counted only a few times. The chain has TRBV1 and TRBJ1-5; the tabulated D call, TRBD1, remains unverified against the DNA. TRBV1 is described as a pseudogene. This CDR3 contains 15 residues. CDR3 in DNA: TGCACCAGCAGCCATACGGACAGACGCAATCAGCCCCAGCATTTT. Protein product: CTSSHTDRRNQPQHF.

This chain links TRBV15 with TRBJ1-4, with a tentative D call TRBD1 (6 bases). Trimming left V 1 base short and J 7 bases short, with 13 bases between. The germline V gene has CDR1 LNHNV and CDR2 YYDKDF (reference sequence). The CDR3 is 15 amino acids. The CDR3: CATSRVGGRVEKLFF. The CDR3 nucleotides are TGTGCCACCAGCAGAGTGGGGGGGCGCGTTGAAAAACTGTTTTTT.

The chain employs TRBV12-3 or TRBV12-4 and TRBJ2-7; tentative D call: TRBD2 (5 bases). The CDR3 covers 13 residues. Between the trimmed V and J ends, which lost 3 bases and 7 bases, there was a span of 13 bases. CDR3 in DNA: TGTGCCAGCAGTTTCCGGGGATCAGGAGAGCAGTACTTC. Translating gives CASSFRGSGEQYF.

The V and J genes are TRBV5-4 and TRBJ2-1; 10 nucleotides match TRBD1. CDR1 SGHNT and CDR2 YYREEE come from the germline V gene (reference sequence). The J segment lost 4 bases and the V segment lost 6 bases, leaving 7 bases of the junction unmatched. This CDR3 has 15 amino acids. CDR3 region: CASTRRDRGYNEQFF. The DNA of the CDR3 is TGTGCCAGCACCCGCCGGGACAGGGGTTACAATGAGCAGTTCTTC.

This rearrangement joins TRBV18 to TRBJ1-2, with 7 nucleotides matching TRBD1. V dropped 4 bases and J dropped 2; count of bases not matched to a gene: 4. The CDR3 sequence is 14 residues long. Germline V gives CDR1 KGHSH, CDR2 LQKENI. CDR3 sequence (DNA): TGTGCCAGCTCACTGACAGGGACCAACTATGGCTACACCTTC. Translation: CASSLTGTNYGYTF.

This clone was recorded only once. CDR3 bases: TGTGCCAGCAGCGTAGGCTACAGGGAACAAGAGACCCAGTACTTC. It codes for CASSVGYREQETQYF. The V and J genes are TRBV9 and TRBJ2-5; tentatively, D is TRBD1 (6 bases). CDR1 is SGDLS and CDR2 is YYNGEE in the germline V gene. The CDR3 runs to 15 residues. Deletions cut 0 bases from V and 2 bases from J, with 11 bases between.

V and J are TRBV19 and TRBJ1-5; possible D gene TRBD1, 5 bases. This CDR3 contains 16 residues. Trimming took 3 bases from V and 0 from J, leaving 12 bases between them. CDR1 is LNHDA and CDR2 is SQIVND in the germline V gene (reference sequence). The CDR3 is CASSMQGGYSNQPQHF. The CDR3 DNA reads TGTGCCAGTAGTATGCAGGGTGGTTATAGCAATCAGCCCCAGCATTTT.

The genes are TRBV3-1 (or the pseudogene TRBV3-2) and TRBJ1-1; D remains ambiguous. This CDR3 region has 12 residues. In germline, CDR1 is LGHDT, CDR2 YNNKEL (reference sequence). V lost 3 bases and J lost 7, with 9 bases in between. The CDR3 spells CASSQAEGEAFF. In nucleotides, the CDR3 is TGTGCCAGCAGCCAGGCCGAGGGTGAAGCTTTCTTT.

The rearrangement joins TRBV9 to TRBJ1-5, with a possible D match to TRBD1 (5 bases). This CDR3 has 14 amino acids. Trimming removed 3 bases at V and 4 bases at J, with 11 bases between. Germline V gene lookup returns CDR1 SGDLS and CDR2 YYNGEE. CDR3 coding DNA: TGTGCCAGCAGCGCCGGACATATTAATCAGCCCCAGCATTTT. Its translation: CASSAGHINQPQHF.